This T cell receptor (beta chain) was obtained from a study of CD8 T cells in ankylosing spondylitis. The V gene lost 6 bases and the J gene lost 0 bases, with 14 bases spanning the gap. CDR3 length: 14 amino acids. Germline CDR1 is SQVTM and CDR2 is ANQGSEA. Using its own MiXCR run on the 5' RACE reads, TCRdb lists one record per CDR3 protein. Here the sample spans about 250,000 distinct CDR3 sequences, roughly 10% being singletons. In its sample, this clonotype was seen many times. This rearrangement joins TRBV29-1 to TRBJ2-5, with a possible D match to TRBD2 (7 bases). The clonotype originates from a male donor with ankylosing spondylitis or in good health (not recorded which). Input material: blood, either unsorted or a sorted T cell fraction (not recorded which). As DNA, the CDR3 is TGCAGCGTCAAAAAGGGGGGGTACCAAGAGACCCAGTACTTC. It specifies CSVKKGGYQETQYF.